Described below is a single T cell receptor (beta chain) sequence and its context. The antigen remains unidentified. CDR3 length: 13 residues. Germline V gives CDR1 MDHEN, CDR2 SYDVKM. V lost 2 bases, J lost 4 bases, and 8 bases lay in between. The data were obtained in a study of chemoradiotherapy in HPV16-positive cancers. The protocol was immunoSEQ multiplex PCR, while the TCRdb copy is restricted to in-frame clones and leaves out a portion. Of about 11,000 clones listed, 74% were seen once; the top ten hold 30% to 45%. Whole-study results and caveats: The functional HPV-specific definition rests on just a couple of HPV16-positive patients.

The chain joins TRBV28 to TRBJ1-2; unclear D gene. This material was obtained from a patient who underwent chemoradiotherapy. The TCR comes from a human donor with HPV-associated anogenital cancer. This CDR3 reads CASSLQSAYGYTF. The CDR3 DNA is TGTGCCAGCAGTTTACAGTCGGCCTATGGCTACACCTTC.